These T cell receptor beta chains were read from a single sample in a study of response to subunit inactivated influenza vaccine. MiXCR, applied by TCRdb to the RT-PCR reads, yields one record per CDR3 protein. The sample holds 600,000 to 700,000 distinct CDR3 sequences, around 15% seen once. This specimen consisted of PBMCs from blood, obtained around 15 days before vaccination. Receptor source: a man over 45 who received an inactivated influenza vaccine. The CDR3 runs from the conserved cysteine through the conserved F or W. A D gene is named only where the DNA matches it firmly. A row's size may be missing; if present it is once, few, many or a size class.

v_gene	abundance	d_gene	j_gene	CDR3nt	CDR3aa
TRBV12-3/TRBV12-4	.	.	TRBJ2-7	TGTGCCAGCAGTTTGATTCTACCGGAGCAGTACTTC	CASSLILPEQYF
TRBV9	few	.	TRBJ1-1	TGTGCCAGCAGCCCCCGACAGGCCGCCACTGAAGCTTTCTTT	CASSPRQAATEAFF
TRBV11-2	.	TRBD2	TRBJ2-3	TGTGCCAGCAGCTTAATGGCTAGCGGGCAATCTAGCACAGATACGCAGTATTTT	CASSLMASGQSSTDTQYF
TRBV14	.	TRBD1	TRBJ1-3	TGTGCCAGCAGCCAAGCTTGGGGTGGACAGGTCTCTGGAAACACCATATATTTT	CASSQAWGGQVSGNTIYF
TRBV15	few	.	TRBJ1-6	TGTGCCACCAGCAGGGACCCCAGCCTTTATAATTCACCCCTCCACTTT	CATSRDPSLYNSPLHF
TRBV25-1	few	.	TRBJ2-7	TGTGCCAGCAGTGCTGGTAGAACCTACGAGCAGTACTTC	CASSAGRTYEQYF
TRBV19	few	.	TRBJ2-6	TGTGCCAGTAGTGACCCGCTTTCTGGGGCCAACGTCCTGACTTTC	CASSDPLSGANVLTF
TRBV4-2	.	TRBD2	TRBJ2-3	TGTGCCAGCAGCCAAGATCTAGCGGTTAGCACAGATACGCAGTATTTT	CASSQDLAVSTDTQYF
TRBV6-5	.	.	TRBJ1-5	TGTGCCAGCAGTTTCGTAGGGCGGGAAAGCAATCAGCCCCAGCATTTT	CASSFVGRESNQPQHF
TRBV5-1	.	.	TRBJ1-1	TGCGCCAGCAGCTTGATGCAGGAGGACACTGAAGCTTTCTTT	CASSLMQEDTEAFF
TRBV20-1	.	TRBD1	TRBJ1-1	TGCAGTGCTAGAAACAGGGGATATTCTGAAGCTTTCTTT	CSARNRGYSEAFF
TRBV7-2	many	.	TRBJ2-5	TGTGCCAGCAGCTCACAAGGGGGGTACCTCCAAGAGACCCAGTACTTC	CASSSQGGYLQETQYF